The 16 T cell receptor beta chains listed next were all sequenced from one sample in a study of persistence of HIV-infected CD4 T cells. Nonspecific anti-CD3/anti-CD28 bead stimulation represents the broad CD4+ T cell repertoire. Responding CD4+ T cells were sorted by upregulation of both CD40 ligand and CD69. The libraries were made with immunoSEQ version 4 in survey mode. The method was immunoSEQ multiplex PCR; TCRdb's version includes in-frame clones alone and lacks a portion of them. The table records about 43,000 clones, approximately 88% of them present only once. What these receptors recognize is not known. The material was CD4+ T cells sorted from PBMCs after roughly 18-hour stimulation, obtained from a patient who received antiretroviral therapy. All receptors derive from an adult man with HIV who was CMV-seropositive.

The rearrangement uses TRBV18 and TRBJ1-5; D not resolved. V gave up 2 bases and J gave up 0 bases, with 5 bases separating them. This CDR3 comprises 14 residues. CDR1 KGHSH and CDR2 LQKENI come from the germline V gene. CDR3 DNA sequence: TGTGCCAGCTCACCATTCAATAGCAATCAGCCCCAGCATTTT. It encodes CASSPFNSNQPQHF. Filled out from reference TRBV18 and TRBJ1-5, the complete variable domain reads NAGVMQNPRHLVRRRGQEARLRCSPMKGHSHVYWYRQLPEEGLKFMVYLQKENIIDESGMPKERFSAEFPKEGPSILRIQQVVRGDSAAYFCASSPFNSNQPQHFGDGTRLSIL.

This rearrangement joins TRBV28 to TRBJ1-2; possibly TRBD1 for D (5 bases). Germline CDR1 reads MDHEN; CDR2 reads SYDVKM. The CDR3 is 13 amino acids. Trimming pared 2 bases from V and 8 bases from J, leaving 12 bases between. The CDR3 sequence is CASSLGGMGGYTF. For the CDR3, the DNA is TGTGCCAGCAGTTTAGGGGGGATGGGGGGCTACACCTTC.

This rearrangement joins TRBV7-2 to TRBJ2-7; D gene ambiguous. Germline values: CDR1 SGHTA, CDR2 FQGNSA. V was cut by 1 base and J by 0 bases, with 10 bases left in between. CDR3 length: 15 amino acids. Here the CDR3 DNA reads TGTGCCAGCAGCTTAGGGCAACTTGTCTCCTACGAGCAGTACTTC. It translates to CASSLGQLVSYEQYF.

The J gene is TRBJ1-1, the V gene TRBV25-1; D gene unclear. Germline V CDR1 and CDR2: MGHDK, SYGVNS. V lost 3 bases, J lost 1 base, and 18 bases lay in between. There are 17 residues in the CDR3. The CDR3 bases are TGTGCCAGCAGTGACCACAACTACTTCAGAGGGAACACTGAAGCTTTCTTT. This encodes CASSDHNYFRGNTEAFF.

The rearrangement links TRBV3-1 (or the pseudogene TRBV3-2) to TRBJ2-7, with 7 bases fitting TRBD1. The CDR3 is 15 amino acids. Germline-derived CDR1 and CDR2 are LGHDT and YNNKEL (reference sequence). Trimming took 4 bases from V and 1 from J; bases not matched to a gene: 7. The CDR3 is CASSPGTVFSYEQYF. CDR3 sequence (DNA): TGTGCCAGCAGCCCTGGGACAGTTTTTTCCTACGAGCAGTACTTC.

The chain joins TRBV6-5 to TRBJ1-6, with no clear D. The CDR3 is made up of 14 amino acids. CDR1 is MNHEY, CDR2 SVGAGI, per germline. V gave up 0 bases and J gave up 11 bases, with 11 bases separating them. Here the CDR3 reads CASSYSNSGTPLHF. In DNA, the CDR3 is TGTGCCAGCAGTTACTCGAATTCGGGGACACCCCTCCACTTT.

The chain carries TRBV12-3 or TRBV12-4 and TRBJ2-2; D uncertain. The CDR3 is 11 residues long. V shed 5 bases and J shed 5 bases, with 3 bases lying between them. CDR3 sequence reads: CASSVTGELFF. CDR3 coding DNA: TGTGCCAGCAGTGTGACCGGGGAGCTGTTTTTT.

The V and J genes are TRBV6-2 or TRBV6-3 and TRBJ2-7; 10 bases match TRBD1. CDR1 is MNHEY and CDR2 is SVGEGT in the germline V gene. The CDR3 length is 18 residues. Trimming removed 2 bases from V and 0 bases from J; junction bases left unmatched: 10. CDR3 bases: TGTGCCAGCAGTTACCCTGGGACAGGGGCCGGGAGCTCCTACGAGCAGTACTTC. This sequence encodes CASSYPGTGAGSSYEQYF.

The rearrangement links TRBV14 to TRBJ2-4; a possible D gene is TRBD2 (6 bases). The CDR3 sequence is 13 residues long. Germline V gives CDR1 SGHDN, CDR2 FVKESK. With 3 bases removed from V and 3 bases from J, the gap between germline ends came to 6 bases. The CDR3 bases are TGTGCCAGCAGCCAGGGAGGCAAAAACATTCAGTACTTC. It translates to CASSQGGKNIQYF.

V usage is TRBV4-1 and J usage is TRBJ1-4; possible D gene TRBD1, 6 bases. Germline CDR1 reads MGHRA; CDR2 reads YSYEKL. Trimming took off 1 base at V and 5 bases at J, with 11 bases between the two ends. This CDR3 has 15 residues. The CDR3: CASSQVAQGNEKLFF. The CDR3 coding sequence is TGCGCCAGCAGCCAAGTGGCCCAGGGGAATGAAAAACTGTTTTTT.

V is TRBV6-1 and J is TRBJ1-1, with TRBD1 matching over 7 bases. J lost 1 base, V lost 4 bases, and 15 bases had no gene match. CDR1 and CDR2 (germline): MNHNS, SASEGT. The CDR3 covers 18 residues. The CDR3 nucleotides read TGTGCCAGCAGTGGACGGGTGGGACAGCGCGCACCGAACACTGAAGCTTTCTTT. Translating it yields CASSGRVGQRAPNTEAFF.

The chain has TRBV2 and TRBJ1-5, with 9 bases that match TRBD1. The ends lost 7 bases at V and 1 base at J; junction bases unmatched: 8. The CDR3 is 16 residues long. Germline V CDR1 and CDR2: SNHLY, FYNNEI. The CDR3 protein is CASIPTGGASNQPQHF. DNA of the CDR3: TGTGCCAGCATTCCTACAGGGGGCGCGAGCAATCAGCCCCAGCATTTT.

The chain joins TRBV7-9 to TRBJ2-4; TRBD2 is a possible D gene (6 bases). This CDR3 comprises 16 residues. CDR1 is SEHNR, CDR2 FQNEAQ, per germline (reference sequence). V dropped 1 base and J dropped 7 bases, with 17 bases sitting between them. The CDR3, as DNA: TGTGCCAGCAGCTTAGACCTTGTCAGTGGGGGGAACATTCAGTACTTC. Its translation: CASSLDLVSGGNIQYF. Looking up the rest from reference TRBV7-9 and TRBJ2-4 gives the full variable domain: DTGVSQNPRHKITKRGQNVTFRCDPISEHNRLYWYRQTLGQGPEFLTYFQNEAQLEKSRLLSDRFSAERPKGSFSTLEIQRTEQGDSAMYLCASSLDLVSGGNIQYFGAGTRLSVL.

The DNA for the CDR3 is TGTGCCAGCAGTTTGTCCAATTACGAGCAGTACTTC. Translating gives CASSLSNYEQYF. The genes are TRBV12-3 or TRBV12-4 and TRBJ2-7; D is unresolved. The CDR3 loop spans 12 amino acids. Trimming left V 3 bases short and J 4 bases short, with 7 bases between.

The CDR3 protein is CASSFTSGGYEQYF. DNA of the CDR3: TGCGCCAGCAGCTTCACTAGCGGGGGCTACGAGCAGTACTTC. The rearrangement uses TRBV5-1 and TRBJ2-7; 11 bases match TRBD2. The CDR3 consists of 14 residues. V was clipped by 2 bases and J by 3 bases; unmatched bases: 1. In germline, CDR1 is SGHRS, CDR2 YFSETQ.

The chain joins TRBV7-6 to TRBJ2-1; 11 nucleotides agree with TRBD2. CDR3 length equals 19 residues. Unmatched junction bases numbered 9, after V lost 2 bases and J lost 0 bases. Germline values: CDR1 SGHVS, CDR2 FNYEAQ. The DNA of the CDR3 is TGTGCCAGCAGCTTACTAGCGGGGGGCCCAAAAACCTCCTACAATGAGCAGTTCTTC. Protein product: CASSLLAGGPKTSYNEQFF.